Included here is one T cell receptor beta chain sequence, with context. These data originate in a study of blood T cell repertoires in COVID-19. Study-wide context: Some COVID-19 samples were acute and others convalescent; all came from the United States, Italy and Spain. PBMCs, B-cell-depleted T cells, or T cells provided the cDNA or gDNA that made up the material.

Original analysis: By means of reference gene primer amplification, nucleated cell counts were estimated. Clones were read by immunoSEQ multiplex PCR, and TCRdb kept only the in-frame ones, dropping some. The V and J calls and the clone size are those of that table, but D and trimming were determined from the DNA. The sample holds roughly 200,000 clones, 65% to 85% seen once. Enrolled during active infection, Seattle patients were then followed longitudinally. CDR3 length equals 15 residues. Germline CDR1 MDHEN, CDR2 SYDVKM. The V gene lost 2 bases and the J gene lost 1 base, with 12 bases spanning the gap.

The receptor was derived from a woman aged 30 to 39 with COVID-19, enrolled during active disease. The rearrangement joins TRBV28 to TRBJ2-7; D may be TRBD1 (6 bases). The sequenced sample consisted of peripheral blood. CDR3 bases: TGTGCCAGCAGTTTAATAGGGACAAGGTCCTACGAGCAGTACTTC. Residues: CASSLIGTRSYEQYF.